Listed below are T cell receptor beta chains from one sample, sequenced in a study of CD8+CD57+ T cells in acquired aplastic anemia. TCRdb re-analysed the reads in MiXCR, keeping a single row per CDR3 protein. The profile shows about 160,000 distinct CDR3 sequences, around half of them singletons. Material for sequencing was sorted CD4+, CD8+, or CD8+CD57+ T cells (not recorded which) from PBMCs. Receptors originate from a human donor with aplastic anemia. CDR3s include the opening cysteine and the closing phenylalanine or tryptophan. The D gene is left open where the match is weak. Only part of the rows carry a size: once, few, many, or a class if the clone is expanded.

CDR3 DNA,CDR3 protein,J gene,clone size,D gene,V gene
TGCGCCAGCAGCTTGGGACAGGGACGGCAGTTCTTC,CASSLGQGRQFF,TRBJ2-1,NA,TRBD1,TRBV5-1
TGTGCCAGCAGCCCGGGACAGGGTCGAGGCTACACCTTC,CASSPGQGRGYTF,TRBJ1-2,many,TRBD1,TRBV3-1
TGTGCCACCTCCTACTACGAGCAGTACTTC,CATSYYEQYF,TRBJ2-7,many,NA,TRBV28
TGTGTCAGTAGCAGGACTAGCGGGAGAAATACGCAGTATTTT,CVSSRTSGRNTQYF,TRBJ2-3,NA,TRBD2,TRBV19
TGTGCCAGCAGCCTACGTGGCGGGGGGAACACCATATATTTT,CASSLRGGGNTIYF,TRBJ1-3,NA,NA,TRBV2
TGTGCCAGCAGTGCTCAATTAAATCGTAGAGGAAGTCAAGAGACCCAGTACTTC,CASSAQLNRRGSQETQYF,TRBJ2-5,many,NA,TRBV2
TGCAGTGCTAGCGGAGGACTAGCGGGTAACAATGAGCAGTTCTTC,CSASGGLAGNNEQFF,TRBJ2-1,many,TRBD2,TRBV20-1
TGTGCCAGCAGACAGGGGCCCGGGGAGCTGTTTTTT,CASRQGPGELFF,TRBJ2-2,many,TRBD1,TRBV6-2/TRBV6-3
TGTGCCACCAGCAGAGGTTTCGACGGGGGCGAGCAGTACTTC,CATSRGFDGGEQYF,TRBJ2-7,once,NA,TRBV15
TGTGCCTCTCGGGGGGCAGGGGGGCATGGCTACACCTTC,CASRGAGGHGYTF,TRBJ1-2,many,TRBD1,TRBV15
TGCAGTGCCGCGCAGGGAGGTCTTTCACCCCTCCACTTT,CSAAQGGLSPLHF,TRBJ1-6,NA,NA,TRBV20-1
TGTGCCAGCAGCGGTAGTTATTTAAGTACTTTC,CASSGSYLSTF,TRBJ2-7,many,NA,TRBV3-1
TGTGCCAGCGGACGGACAGGGGGGTTTAGAGAAAAACTGTTTTTT,CASGRTGGFREKLFF,TRBJ1-4,few,TRBD1,TRBV27
TGTGCCAGCAGCCCTCTTTTGGTTGAGCAGTTCTTC,CASSPLLVEQFF,TRBJ2-1,few,NA,TRBV7-2
TGTGCCAGTAGTATCGACAGGGGTGATGGCTACACCTTC,CASSIDRGDGYTF,TRBJ1-2,many,TRBD1,TRBV19
TGCAGCGTCGGGGGACAGGGTGGCCGCAATGAGCAGTTCTTC,CSVGGQGGRNEQFF,TRBJ2-1,many,TRBD1,TRBV29-1
TGTGCCATCACTGAGGACTCGGCCTACGAGCAGTACTTC,CAITEDSAYEQYF,TRBJ2-7,NA,NA,TRBV10-3
TGTGCCAGTCAAACTAGCGACTCCTACGAGCAGTACTTC,CASQTSDSYEQYF,TRBJ2-7,NA,TRBD2,TRBV19
TGTGCCAGCTCACCCGGGCCGTACGAGCAGTACTTC,CASSPGPYEQYF,TRBJ2-7,many,NA,TRBV18
TGTGCCAGCAGACAGAGCAACGGGGGGGGCGAGCAGTACTTC,CASRQSNGGGEQYF,TRBJ2-7,many,TRBD2,TRBV2
TGTGCCAGCAGTACCCTAGTGTGGCGGGGAGGTGAAGCTTTCTTT,CASSTLVWRGGEAFF,TRBJ1-1,NA,NA,TRBV27
TGTGCCAGCAGTGAAGGGATCGGGGGCTCAGATACGCAGTATTTT,CASSEGIGGSDTQYF,TRBJ2-3,NA,NA,TRBV6-1
TGTGCCACCTATTCAGGGAGCTCCTACGAGCAGTACTTC,CATYSGSSYEQYF,TRBJ2-7,few,NA,TRBV28
TGTGCCAGCAGCGTAACCCATTGGGACACCATATATTTT,CASSVTHWDTIYF,TRBJ1-3,NA,NA,TRBV9
TGTGCCAGCAGGGGGACCGGGGTTAGCTCCTACAATGAGCAGTTCTTC,CASRGTGVSSYNEQFF,TRBJ2-1,NA,NA,TRBV6-1
TGTGCCATCGCGGGGGCGGGGGATACGCAGTATTTT,CAIAGAGDTQYF,TRBJ2-3,NA,NA,TRBV10-3
TGTGCCAGCAGCTTGGTTGGGACTCAGAGCTCCTACGAGCAGTACTTC,CASSLVGTQSSYEQYF,TRBJ2-7,many,NA,TRBV7-2
TGTGCCAGCAGCGTGACAGGGGGCCAGGAAGCTTTCTTT,CASSVTGGQEAFF,TRBJ1-1,many,TRBD1,TRBV7-3
TGTGCCAGCAGTGTCCCCACGGGAGGAGGGTCCTACGAGCAGTACTTC,CASSVPTGGGSYEQYF,TRBJ2-7,many,TRBD2,TRBV25-1
TGCGCCAGCAGCCCGGGGACAGGGAGGGTCCTTTATGGCTACACCTTC,CASSPGTGRVLYGYTF,TRBJ1-2,NA,TRBD1,TRBV5-1
TGCAGTGCTAGAGATCGGGACAGCTTAGGCTACGAGCAGTACTTC,CSARDRDSLGYEQYF,TRBJ2-7,NA,TRBD1,TRBV20-1
TGTGCCAGCAGTGGGCGGGGACAGGGGTACAATCAGCCCCAGCATTTT,CASSGRGQGYNQPQHF,TRBJ1-5,once,TRBD1,TRBV7-3
TGTGCCACCAGCAAGCGACTAGAGGAGCAGTTCTTC,CATSKRLEEQFF,TRBJ2-1,NA,NA,TRBV15
TGTGCCAGCAGCCAAGGAGGTGGTCTTGGTCAGCCCCAGCATTTT,CASSQGGGLGQPQHF,TRBJ1-5,NA,NA,TRBV27
TGCAGTGCTTGGGATCTAGCCGTCCTGACTTTC,CSAWDLAVLTF,TRBJ2-6,many,NA,TRBV20-1
TGTGCCAGCCGCCGGGAGGGGGGAGTCGTCTATGGCTACACCTTC,CASRREGGVVYGYTF,TRBJ1-2,many,NA,TRBV6-1
TGCAGTGCCCCTATAGCGGGGCAAGAGACCCAGTACTTC,CSAPIAGQETQYF,TRBJ2-5,many,TRBD2,TRBV20-1
TGTGCCAGCGCCTCGACAGGGGGGGGCGAGCAGTACTTC,CASASTGGGEQYF,TRBJ2-7,many,TRBD1,TRBV9
TGCAGTGCTTCGGACATCTATGGCTACACCTTC,CSASDIYGYTF,TRBJ1-2,few,NA,TRBV20-1